A selection of T cell receptor beta chains follows, all from one sample in a study of blood T cell repertoires in COVID-19. The protocol was immunoSEQ multiplex PCR, while the TCRdb copy is restricted to in-frame clones and leaves out a portion. The sample holds approximately 290,000 clones, about 89% seen once. Sample: peripheral blood. Receptor source: a man aged 25-45 years with acute or convalescent COVID-19. The CDR3 runs from the conserved cysteine through the conserved F or W. Each record gives: J gene, V gene, D gene, clone size, CDR3 DNA, CDR3 protein. D genes are given only for firm matches. Size values are once, few and many counts, or a class for expanded clones, and some rows have none.

>TRBJ1-1|TRBV25-1|NA|NA
TGTGCCAGCACCTTCAGGGGGAACACTGAAGCTTTCTTT
CASTFRGNTEAFF
>TRBJ1-5|TRBV11-2|TRBD1|once
TGTGCCAGCAGCCTTGGGACAGGGGGCTTGCAGCCCCAGCATTTT
CASSLGTGGLQPQHF
>TRBJ2-5|TRBV5-1|TRBD1|NA
TGCGCCAGCAGCTTACAGGGGTTACAAGAGACCCAGTACTTC
CASSLQGLQETQYF
>TRBJ1-3|TRBV9|NA|NA
TGTGCCAGCAGCGTTATGTCCGGAAACACCATATATTTT
CASSVMSGNTIYF
>TRBJ2-2|TRBV28|TRBD1|NA
TGTGCCAGCGGGCGGACAGGGGGTTTTACCGGGGAGCTGTTTTTT
CASGRTGGFTGELFF
>TRBJ2-6|TRBV18|NA|NA
TGTGCCAGCTCACCACTAAAGGGGCCAACGTCTGGGGCCAACGTCCTGACTTTC
CASSPLKGPTSGANVLTF
>TRBJ1-1|TRBV5-1|NA|NA
TGCGCCAGCAGCCCCGGGGGGGCAGAAACTGAAGCTTTCTTT
CASSPGGAETEAFF
>TRBJ1-1|TRBV5-1|TRBD1|NA
TGCGCCAGCAGCTTGGAGGGACAGGAGGAAGGCGCTTTCTTT
CASSLEGQEEGAFF
>TRBJ2-7|TRBV25-1|TRBD1|NA
TGTGCCAGCAGTTCACAGGGGGCCTACGAGCAGTACTTC
CASSSQGAYEQYF
>TRBJ2-7|TRBV15|NA|NA
TGTGCCACCAGCAGAGATTCGGGCGAGCAGTACTTC
CATSRDSGEQYF
>TRBJ1-1|TRBV5-8|NA|NA
TGTGCCAGCACCAAATCGGGGTGGTCGAGCACTGAAGCTTTCTTT
CASTKSGWSSTEAFF
>TRBJ1-5|TRBV7-8|NA|NA
TGTGCCAGCAGCTCCGGGGAGGTAAATCAGCCCCAGCATTTT
CASSSGEVNQPQHF
>TRBJ1-5|TRBV9|TRBD1|NA
TGTGCCAGCAGCGTCGGGACAGGGAATCAGCCCCAGCATTTT
CASSVGTGNQPQHF
>TRBJ1-5|TRBV6-5|TRBD1|once
TGTGCCAGCAGCCAACAGGGGGGGCAGCCCCAGCATTTT
CASSQQGGQPQHF
>TRBJ2-1|TRBV7-3|NA|NA
TGTGCCAGCAGAGCAGACGGGAGCTCCTACAATGAGCAGTTCTTC
CASRADGSSYNEQFF
>TRBJ1-5|TRBV4-2|NA|NA
TGTGCCAGCAGCCAAGAAACAGGGCTCTGGCCCCAGCATTTT
CASSQETGLWPQHF
>TRBJ1-1|TRBV6-5|NA|NA
TGTGCCAGCAGAGTTCAGAGGGGGGAAGCTTTCTTT
CASRVQRGEAFF
>TRBJ1-4|TRBV5-1|TRBD1|NA
TGCGCCAGCGGACGGGGGACAGCGCATAATGAAAAACTGTTTTTT
CASGRGTAHNEKLFF
>TRBJ1-5|TRBV27|TRBD1|NA
TGTGCCAGCAGCCGATCTTACAGGACAGGAAGGAGTCAGCCCCAGCATTTT
CASSRSYRTGRSQPQHF
>TRBJ1-3|TRBV3-1/TRBV3-2|NA|NA
TGTGCCAGCAGCCAAGCCCGCTCTGGAAACACCATATATTTT
CASSQARSGNTIYF
>TRBJ2-3|TRBV27|NA|NA
TGTGCCAGCAGTTCCTCGGACTACACAGATACGCAGTATTTT
CASSSSDYTDTQYF
>TRBJ2-2|TRBV5-1|TRBD1|NA
TGCGCCAGCAGCTTACAGGGGATCACCGGGGAGCTGTTTTTT
CASSLQGITGELFF
>TRBJ2-7|TRBV6-5|NA|NA
TGTGCCAGCAGTTACTCGAGTCGAAGCACGGAGCAGTACTTC
CASSYSSRSTEQYF
>TRBJ2-5|TRBV7-9|NA|NA
TGTGCCAGCAGCCCACCGTCCCAGAAGACCCAGTACTTC
CASSPPSQKTQYF
>TRBJ2-1|TRBV5-4|TRBD2|NA
TGTGCCAGCAGCTTAGCGGGGGGGCGTCAGTTCTTC
CASSLAGGRQFF
>TRBJ1-1|TRBV18|NA|NA
TGTGCCAGCGAGGACAGTATGAACACTGAAGCTTTCTTT
CASEDSMNTEAFF
>TRBJ1-1|TRBV7-9|NA|NA
TGTGCCAGCACCACAGGTCATGAAGCTTTCTTT
CASTTGHEAFF
>TRBJ2-3|TRBV29-1|TRBD2|NA
TGCAGCGTTGCTGGACTAGCGGGGACAACGCAGTATTTT
CSVAGLAGTTQYF
>TRBJ2-7|TRBV12-3/TRBV12-4|NA|few
TGTGCCAGCAGATCCGGGACATTCTACGAGCAGTACTTC
CASRSGTFYEQYF
>TRBJ1-1|TRBV30|TRBD1|NA
TGTGCCTGGGACAGGGGAATGAACACTGAAGCTTTCTTT
CAWDRGMNTEAFF
>TRBJ1-1|TRBV5-5|NA|few
TGTGCCAGCAGCTTTCAGGTAGGAAACACTGAAGCTTTCTTT
CASSFQVGNTEAFF
>TRBJ2-7|TRBV14|TRBD1|NA
TGTGCCAGCAGCCCATCCGGGACAGGGGGTTACGAGCAGTACTTC
CASSPSGTGGYEQYF
>TRBJ1-2|TRBV3-1/TRBV3-2|TRBD1|NA
TGTGCCAGCAGCCTGGACAGGGGTTTCCAGGGCTACACCTTC
CASSLDRGFQGYTF
>TRBJ2-5|TRBV6-6|NA|NA
TGTGCCAGCAGTTACGCGGAAGAGACCCAGTACTTC
CASSYAEETQYF
>TRBJ2-1|TRBV5-1|NA|NA
TGCGCCAGCAGCTTGGTCAACAATGAGCAGTTCTTC
CASSLVNNEQFF
>TRBJ1-2|TRBV19|NA|NA
TGTGCCAGTAGTTTGACGGGGACACAGAACTATGGCTACACCTTC
CASSLTGTQNYGYTF
>TRBJ1-2|TRBV29-1|TRBD1|NA
TGCAGCGTGGGACAGGCTGGGGGCTACACCTTC
CSVGQAGGYTF
>TRBJ2-2|TRBV9|TRBD2|NA
TGTGCCAGCAGCGTAGCTAGGACTAGCGGGAACACCGGGGAGCTGTTTTTT
CASSVARTSGNTGELFF
>TRBJ1-3|TRBV28|NA|NA
TGTGCCAGCATCAGTATGGTTTGGTCCAGGGTTACCTCTGGAAACACCATATATTTT
CASISMVWSRVTSGNTIYF
>TRBJ2-5|TRBV7-2|TRBD2|NA
TGTGCCAGCAGCTTAGCGACTAGCGGGAGGCTCCAAGAGACCCAGTACTTC
CASSLATSGRLQETQYF
>TRBJ2-3|TRBV11-3|TRBD2|NA
TGTGCCAGCAGCAAAGTCGCGGGAGGGGACGATACGCAGTATTTT
CASSKVAGGDDTQYF
>TRBJ2-3|TRBV2|NA|NA
TGTGCCAGCACCTGGGGAGCAGCTAGCACAGATACGCAGTATTTT
CASTWGAASTDTQYF
>TRBJ2-7|TRBV15|TRBD2|NA
TGTGCCACTCGGGATAGCGGGATTCCTCGCGAGCAGTACTTC
CATRDSGIPREQYF
>TRBJ2-7|TRBV30|NA|NA
TGTGCCTGGAGTGAGATTAGTACCCTCTACGAGCAGTACTTC
CAWSEISTLYEQYF
>TRBJ1-1|TRBV28|NA|NA
TGTGCCAGCAGTTTTGTGTCAGGGCGCAAATTCGTCACTGAAGCTTTCTTT
CASSFVSGRKFVTEAFF
>TRBJ1-6|TRBV27|NA|NA
TGTGCCAGCAGTTTTCCGGGGTCGTCTTCACCCCTCCACTTT
CASSFPGSSSPLHF
>TRBJ1-5|TRBV4-2|NA|once
TGTGCCAGCAGCCAATATGAAGCAAATCAGCCCCAGCATTTT
CASSQYEANQPQHF
>TRBJ2-5|TRBV2|NA|once
TGTGCCAGCTTGTGGAAGCAGACTAAAGAGACCCAGTACTTC
CASLWKQTKETQYF
>TRBJ2-2|TRBV5-1|TRBD1|NA
TGCGCCAGCAGCTTGGAAGGGGGCGCCACCGGGGAGCTGTTTTTT
CASSLEGGATGELFF
>TRBJ2-7|TRBV3-1/TRBV3-2|TRBD2|NA
TGTGCCAGCAGCCCGTTGGGTAGCGGGAGTGCCAAGAGGTCCTACGAGCAGTACTTC
CASSPLGSGSAKRSYEQYF
>TRBJ2-7|TRBV7-9|NA|NA
TGTGCCAGCAGCTTAGTTTCGTACGAGCAGTACTTC
CASSLVSYEQYF
>TRBJ2-5|TRBV11-3|NA|once
TGTGCCAGCAGCTTAAGTTCAGAAGAGACCCAGTACTTC
CASSLSSEETQYF
>TRBJ1-2|TRBV11-2|NA|NA
TGTGCCAGCAGCTTAAACAGGGATTCTGGGGGCGGCTACACCTTC
CASSLNRDSGGGYTF
>TRBJ1-6|TRBV27|NA|once
TGTGCCAGCAGTTCCATAGTAAACAGCAATTCACCCCTCCACTTT
CASSSIVNSNSPLHF
>TRBJ1-3|TRBV5-8|NA|once
TGTGCCAGCAGCTGGTACAGGGTATCTGGAAACACCATATATTTT
CASSWYRVSGNTIYF
>TRBJ2-1|TRBV11-2|TRBD2|NA
TGTGCCAGCAGCTTAGAGGGGGGGATCTACAATGAGCAGTTCTTC
CASSLEGGIYNEQFF
>TRBJ1-5|TRBV7-9|NA|NA
TGTGCCAGCAGCTTCTCAGGCAATCAGCCCCAGCATTTT
CASSFSGNQPQHF
>TRBJ1-1|TRBV5-6|NA|NA
TGTGCCAGCAGCCTACAGGGGAACACTGAAGCTTTCTTT
CASSLQGNTEAFF